A single sample gave rise to the 23 T cell receptor beta chains below, sequenced in a study of identical twins. TCRdb used MiXCR to reprocess the 5' RACE reads, holding one entry per CDR3 protein. The repertoire holds some 710,000 distinct CDR3 sequences, 5.5% to 6.5% seen once, with 1.5% to 2% in the top ten. Sequencing input: naive T cells sorted from blood. The receptors originated from a man between 18 and 29 years old in good health.

The V call is TRBV7-8, the J call TRBJ2-1; D gene unclear. V was cut by 0 bases and J by 6 bases, with 12 bases left in between. This CDR3 contains 15 residues. The germline CDR1 and CDR2 sequences are SGHVS and FQNEAQ. In DNA, the CDR3 is TGTGCCAGCAGCTTAGCACCATTCCCACTCAATGAGCAGTTCTTC. It codes for CASSLAPFPLNEQFF.

Remarks on this clonotype: An end of the junction differs from the germline gene, which may be a read error. The V and J genes are TRBV5-1 and TRBJ2-7; 7 nucleotides match TRBD1. This CDR3 is built from 12 residues. Germline CDR1 SGHRS, CDR2 YFSETQ. CDR3 protein: CASSTQGNEQCF. DNA of the CDR3: TGCGCCAGCAGCACACAGGGGAACGAGCAGTGCTTC.

The sample holds many counts of this clonotype. The chain joins TRBV20-1 to TRBJ2-1; 7 bases fit TRBD2. The CDR3 runs to 13 residues. V gave up 5 bases and J gave up 0 bases; unmatched junction bases: 1. Germline V gives CDR1 DFQATT, CDR2 SNEGSKA (reference sequence). The CDR3 here is CSAPSGSYNEQFF. As DNA, the CDR3 is TGCAGTGCTCCTAGCGGCTCCTACAATGAGCAGTTCTTC.

This clonotype was detected many times. The chain couples TRBV29-1 to TRBJ2-7; 10 nucleotides line up with TRBD1. The germline V gene encodes CDR1 SQVTM and CDR2 ANQGSEA. The CDR3 consists of 14 residues. V gave up 6 bases and J gave up 5 bases; unmatched junction bases: 10. The CDR3 loop reads CSVPGRDRGNEQYF. The CDR3 DNA is TGCAGCGTCCCCGGCCGGGACAGGGGTAACGAGCAGTACTTC.

This clonotype appeared a few times. The CDR3 spells CASSLMYNEQFF. For the CDR3, the DNA is TGTGCCAGCAGCTTAATGTACAATGAGCAGTTCTTC. The chain recombines TRBV7-9 with TRBJ2-1; no definite D call. CDR3 size: 12 residues. The germline V gene has CDR1 SEHNR and CDR2 FQNEAQ (reference sequence). The V end was cut by 2 bases, the J end by 4 bases, with 3 bases between.

A few counts support this clonotype. This chain joins TRBV28 and TRBJ2-3; 7 nucleotides agree with TRBD2. The germline V gene has CDR1 MDHEN and CDR2 SYDVKM. V was clipped by 5 bases and J by 2 bases; unmatched bases: 4. The CDR3 consists of 14 residues. As DNA, the CDR3 is TGTGCCAGCAGTAGGAGCGGGATCACAGATACGCAGTATTTT. As protein: CASSRSGITDTQYF.

Ten or more counts support this clonotype. The chain joins TRBV4-2 to TRBJ1-6; D is uncertain. CDR3 size: 13 residues. V was shortened by 0 bases and J by 13 bases, with 10 bases between the two germline ends. CDR1 is LGHNA, CDR2 YNFKEQ, per germline. The CDR3 sequence is CASSQDVRTPLHF. In DNA, the CDR3 is TGTGCCAGCAGCCAAGACGTGAGGACCCCCCTCCACTTT.

In this sample, this clonotype turned up many times. The chain recombines TRBV12-3 or TRBV12-4 with TRBJ2-4, with D possibly called TRBD1 or TRBD2 (5 bases each). CDR3 length equals 14 residues. Trimming cost V 3 bases and J 0 bases, with 6 bases left between them. CDR3 sequence reads: CASSFGTAKNIQYF. DNA for the CDR3: TGTGCCAGCAGTTTCGGGACAGCCAAAAACATTCAGTACTTC.

CDR3 bases: TGTGCCTGGAGAGTAGCGGGAGGGCGGTACGAGCAGTACTTC. Residues: CAWRVAGGRYEQYF. The chain recombines TRBV30 with TRBJ2-7; TRBD2 agrees at 11 bases. Trimming cost V 3 bases and J 4 bases; bases outside gene matches: 5. The CDR3 is 14 amino acids. Germline CDR1 is GTSNPN and CDR2 is SVGIG (reference sequence).

This clonotype was counted between two and nine times. The chain recombines TRBV12-3 or TRBV12-4 with TRBJ2-6; TRBD1 matches 7 bases. There are 17 residues in the CDR3. Trimming at V came to 3 bases and at J to 0 bases, leaving 5 bases not matched to a gene. The CDR3 DNA is TGTGCCAGCAGTTTCGACAGGGAAATCTCTGGGGCCAACGTCCTGACTTTC. Translating it yields CASSFDREISGANVLTF.

V is TRBV19 and J is TRBJ2-5, with 9 positions matching TRBD1. The CDR3 runs to 14 residues. CDR1 is LNHDA, CDR2 SQIVND, per germline (reference sequence). The V segment lost 4 bases and the J segment 4 bases; nucleotides outside the gene matches: 4. This CDR3 is CASSNTGGRETQYF. CDR3 in DNA: TGTGCCAGTAGTAACACAGGGGGCCGAGAGACCCAGTACTTC.

The genes are TRBV18 and TRBJ1-4; no clear D gene. This CDR3 has 13 residues. The V end lost 3 bases, the J end lost 1 base, and 3 bases lay between the germline ends. The germline V gene has CDR1 KGHSH and CDR2 LQKENI. The CDR3 DNA reads TGTGCCAGCTCACCCGGAACTAATGAAAAACTGTTTTTT. It encodes CASSPGTNEKLFF.

The chain couples TRBV6-5 to TRBJ1-1; D not certain. CDR1 MNHEY and CDR2 SVGAGI come from the germline V gene. Trimming took 4 bases from V and 7 from J, leaving 16 bases between them. CDR3 length equals 14 residues. DNA of the CDR3: TGTGCCAGCAGTTCCCCGCCTAAGCCGCATGAAGCTTTCTTT. Protein sequence: CASSSPPKPHEAFF.

This clonotype came up many times. The V gene is TRBV7-2, the J gene TRBJ2-3; 8 positions match TRBD2. Germline assignment: CDR1 SGHTA and CDR2 FQGNSA. V shed 2 bases and J 0 bases; nucleotides not matched to a gene: 4. The CDR3 length is 16 residues. This CDR3 reads CASSLNAGGSTDTQYF. The CDR3 region has the DNA TGTGCCAGCAGCTTAAACGCGGGAGGTAGCACAGATACGCAGTATTTT.

This clonotype occurred many times. The chain couples TRBV12-3 or TRBV12-4 to TRBJ1-2, with 7 bases identical to TRBD1. CDR3 size: 13 residues. V shed 6 bases, J shed 6 bases, and the junction held 7 bases outside the gene matches. The CDR3: CASSKRQGNGYTF. DNA for the CDR3: TGTGCCAGCAGCAAAAGACAGGGCAATGGCTACACCTTC.

The V gene is TRBV30, the J gene TRBJ2-7; 9 bases are shared with TRBD1. In germline, CDR1 is GTSNPN, CDR2 SVGIG (reference sequence). V dropped 2 bases and J dropped 1; count of bases not matched to a gene: 3. This CDR3 contains 14 residues. DNA for the CDR3: TGTGCCTGGAGTCCCGGGACAGGGTCCTACGAGCAGTACGTC. This codes for CAWSPGTGSYEQYV.

A word on this clonotype: This could be a read error, since a much larger clone is one nucleotide away. The chain carries TRBV7-2 and TRBJ1-1; D is ambiguous. Germline CDR1 SGHTA, CDR2 FQGNSA. This CDR3 contains 14 residues. DNA for the CDR3: TGTGCCAGCATCTTAGAGGTAGGCGGCACTGAAGCTTTCTTT. Translation gives CASILEVGGTEAFF.

This clonotype was recorded many times. The chain uses TRBV12-3 or TRBV12-4 and TRBJ1-5; 9 bases line up with TRBD1. V trimming: 5 bases; J trimming: 3 bases; junction bases outside the gene matches: 11. The length of the CDR3 is 17 residues. CDR3 coding DNA: TGTGCCAGCAGTGTATTAGTAGGGACAGGGAACAATCAGCCCCAGCATTTT. Protein: CASSVLVGTGNNQPQHF.

This clonotype was observed a handful of times. The V and J genes are TRBV7-3 and TRBJ2-1; D remains ambiguous. The V and J ends lost 5 bases and 11 bases respectively, with 16 bases between them. Per germline, CDR1 SGHTA and CDR2 FQGTGA. The CDR3 covers 13 residues. CDR3 coding DNA: TGTGCCAGCAGCGAGGCGGACGTCGGCCAGCAGTTCTTC. As protein: CASSEADVGQQFF.

The chain links TRBV5-1 to TRBJ1-2, with TRBD1 as a possible D gene (6 bases). V was trimmed by 2 bases and J by 0 bases, leaving 14 bases between them. The germline gives CDR1 SGHRS, CDR2 YFSETQ. CDR3 length equals 16 residues. CDR3 nucleotide sequence: TGCGCCAGCAGCTTTACTCAGGGGAGTCCTAACTATGGCTACACCTTC. Its translation is CASSFTQGSPNYGYTF.

The chain couples TRBV6-1 to TRBJ2-5; 7 positions match TRBD2. Germline loops: CDR1 MNHNS, CDR2 SASEGT. The CDR3 is 14 residues long. V shed 6 bases and J 1 base; nucleotides not matched to a gene: 5. The CDR3 loop reads CASSAGLVQETQYF. The CDR3 nucleotides read TGTGCCAGCAGCGCCGGACTAGTCCAAGAGACCCAGTACTTC.

This clonotype was found a few times. The rearrangement links TRBV11-2 to TRBJ2-7; 8 bases fit TRBD1. The CDR3 contains 13 residues. Germline V CDR1 and CDR2: SGHAT, FQNNGV. J gave up 4 bases and V 7 bases, and 6 bases lay outside the gene matches. For the CDR3, the DNA is TGTGCCAGCAAACGGACAGGGCGATACGAGCAGTACGTC. It yields the protein CASKRTGRYEQYV.

The chain couples TRBV6-1 to TRBJ2-1; D gene unclear. Germline-derived CDR1 and CDR2 are MNHNS and SASEGT. CDR3 length: 13 amino acids. Trimming pared 6 bases from V and 0 bases from J, leaving 6 bases between. The DNA for the CDR3 is TGTGCCAGCAGGGCGGCCTCCTACAATGAGCAGTTCTTC. It yields the protein CASRAASYNEQFF.